This is a list of T cell receptor beta chains from one sample in a study of T cell repertoires in cytomegalovirus infection. In TCRdb, the reads were re-called with MiXCR into one record per CDR3 protein. Of about 740,000 distinct CDR3 sequences listed, 35% to 45% were seen once; the top ten hold 2.5% to 3%. Sequencing used PBMCs. These receptors were obtained from a human donor in good health (CMV status not recorded). Some clones in this sample may be carry-over from other donors' samples. Both conserved end residues are part of each CDR3. The D gene is left open where the match is weak. Clone sizes are given selectively: once, few, many, or a class where the clone is expanded.

v_gene: TRBV7-2; d_gene: TRBD2; abundance: .; j_gene: TRBJ2-7; CDR3nt: TGTGCCAGCACCTTCTTTGCAGGAACCCGGGAGGTGTACTTC; CDR3aa: CASTFFAGTREVYF
v_gene: TRBV28; d_gene: .; abundance: .; j_gene: TRBJ2-3; CDR3nt: TGTGCCACCATTCAGGGGGGCGCAGATACGCAGTATTTT; CDR3aa: CATIQGGADTQYF
v_gene: TRBV24-1; d_gene: .; abundance: many; j_gene: TRBJ1-1; CDR3nt: TGTGCCACCAGCGAGGGGGGCTTGAACACTGAAGCTTTCTTT; CDR3aa: CATSEGGLNTEAFF
v_gene: TRBV10-3; d_gene: .; abundance: .; j_gene: TRBJ2-7; CDR3nt: TGTGCCATCAGCTCCAGCGGAGGGGCTTTTCGTTACGAGCAGTACTTC; CDR3aa: CAISSSGGAFRYEQYF
v_gene: TRBV6-6; d_gene: .; abundance: few; j_gene: TRBJ1-5; CDR3nt: TGTGCCAGCAGTTACTCAGGGGCAGGGGCTAGTCAGCCCCAGCATTTT; CDR3aa: CASSYSGAGASQPQHF
v_gene: TRBV28; d_gene: TRBD1; abundance: once; j_gene: TRBJ1-5; CDR3nt: TGTGCCAGCAGTACGACCCGGGACAGGGGGCCCAATCAGCCCCAGCATTTT; CDR3aa: CASSTTRDRGPNQPQHF
v_gene: TRBV23-1; d_gene: .; abundance: .; j_gene: TRBJ1-1; CDR3nt: TGCGCCAGCAGTCGGAGTGAAGCTTTCTTT; CDR3aa: CASSRSEAFF
v_gene: TRBV7-6; d_gene: .; abundance: many; j_gene: TRBJ2-1; CDR3nt: TGTGCCAGCAGCTTAGCGGGGGTGAGCTCCTACAATGAGCAGTTCTTC; CDR3aa: CASSLAGVSSYNEQFF
v_gene: TRBV11-1; d_gene: .; abundance: .; j_gene: TRBJ1-4; CDR3nt: TGTGCCAGCAGCTTAAAAGGGGGGGACCTAAATGAAAAACTGTTTTTT; CDR3aa: CASSLKGGDLNEKLFF
v_gene: TRBV7-8; d_gene: .; abundance: .; j_gene: TRBJ2-7; CDR3nt: TGTTCCAGCAGATCAAGCGGTGGGTCCTACGAGAAGTACTTC; CDR3aa: CSSRSSGGSYEKYF
v_gene: TRBV7-3; d_gene: .; abundance: few; j_gene: TRBJ1-2; CDR3nt: TGTGCCAGTGCGTTGTTGGGCCAGCCCACCGACTATGGCTACACCTTC; CDR3aa: CASALLGQPTDYGYTF
v_gene: TRBV12-5; d_gene: .; abundance: .; j_gene: TRBJ1-2; CDR3nt: TGTGCTAGTGGTTTGAGCACGGCGTCGTATAGGCAGGCTAACTATGGCTACACCTTC; CDR3aa: CASGLSTASYRQANYGYTF
v_gene: TRBV4-1; d_gene: .; abundance: few; j_gene: TRBJ1-2; CDR3nt: TGCGCCAGCAGCCAAGGCGGCAGCCTGAACTATGGCTACACCTTC; CDR3aa: CASSQGGSLNYGYTF
v_gene: TRBV19; d_gene: .; abundance: .; j_gene: TRBJ1-1; CDR3nt: TGTGCCATCGTCAGGGGCACTGAAGCTTTCTTT; CDR3aa: CAIVRGTEAFF
v_gene: TRBV11-2; d_gene: TRBD2; abundance: .; j_gene: TRBJ2-1; CDR3nt: TGTGCCAGCAGCTCGCAACGAGCGGGAGGGCCGGGCAATGAGCAGTTCTTC; CDR3aa: CASSSQRAGGPGNEQFF
v_gene: TRBV27; d_gene: TRBD2; abundance: .; j_gene: TRBJ2-1; CDR3nt: TGTGCCAGCAGTCTACAACTAGCGGGGGGAGGAAATGAGCAGTTCTTC; CDR3aa: CASSLQLAGGGNEQFF
v_gene: TRBV27; d_gene: .; abundance: once; j_gene: TRBJ2-1; CDR3nt: TGTGACAGCAGCGCCATCCTAAACGGTGAGCAGTTCTTC; CDR3aa: CDSSAILNGEQFF
v_gene: TRBV20-1; d_gene: TRBD1; abundance: .; j_gene: TRBJ1-3; CDR3nt: TGCAGTGCTTCTCGGACAGGGGGCAATAAGGGAAACACCATATATTTT; CDR3aa: CSASRTGGNKGNTIYF
v_gene: TRBV7-2; d_gene: TRBD2; abundance: few; j_gene: TRBJ2-1; CDR3nt: TGTGCCAGCAGCCATCGGACTAGCGGGAGTAGAAGGGAGTTCTTC; CDR3aa: CASSHRTSGSRREFF
v_gene: TRBV7-9; d_gene: .; abundance: many; j_gene: TRBJ1-5; CDR3nt: TGTGCCAGCAGCTTTCGGGGCCTGTCCCAGCATTTT; CDR3aa: CASSFRGLSQHF
v_gene: TRBV7-2; d_gene: .; abundance: .; j_gene: TRBJ1-1; CDR3nt: TGTGCCAGTCGGACCCGACCGCAAATCGAAGCTTTCTTT; CDR3aa: CASRTRPQIEAFF
v_gene: TRBV19; d_gene: .; abundance: few; j_gene: TRBJ2-1; CDR3nt: TGTGCCAGTAGTATGGGGAGGCGGGGTGAGCAGTTCTTC; CDR3aa: CASSMGRRGEQFF
v_gene: TRBV10-3; d_gene: TRBD1; abundance: .; j_gene: TRBJ2-1; CDR3nt: TGTGCCATCAGTGATGGGACAGGGGACTTCTTC; CDR3aa: CAISDGTGDFF
v_gene: TRBV19; d_gene: TRBD1; abundance: .; j_gene: TRBJ1-1; CDR3nt: TGTGCCAGTAGTAGCAACAGGGGCACTGAAGCTTTCTTT; CDR3aa: CASSSNRGTEAFF
v_gene: TRBV7-8; d_gene: .; abundance: many; j_gene: TRBJ2-2; CDR3nt: TGTGCCAGCAGCCTGCCAGGGGCGGGGTCCGCCGGGGAGCTGTTTTTT; CDR3aa: CASSLPGAGSAGELFF
v_gene: TRBV28; d_gene: .; abundance: .; j_gene: TRBJ1-5; CDR3nt: TGTGCCAGCAGTTTACCCATCCTTGGGGGGGGCCAGCCCCAGCATTTT; CDR3aa: CASSLPILGGGQPQHF
v_gene: TRBV7-2; d_gene: TRBD2; abundance: .; j_gene: TRBJ2-3; CDR3nt: TGTGCCAGCAGCTTACGAGGGAGGGACACAGATACGCAGTATTTT; CDR3aa: CASSLRGRDTDTQYF
v_gene: TRBV7-2; d_gene: TRBD1; abundance: few; j_gene: TRBJ1-1; CDR3nt: TGTGCCAGCAGCTCCAGGGGGAGCGGGCGATTGAACACTGAAGCTTTCTTT; CDR3aa: CASSSRGSGRLNTEAFF
v_gene: TRBV10-3; d_gene: .; abundance: .; j_gene: TRBJ2-1; CDR3nt: TGTGCCACTGGACTTAACAATGAGCAGTTCTTC; CDR3aa: CATGLNNEQFF
v_gene: TRBV6-6; d_gene: .; abundance: .; j_gene: TRBJ1-2; CDR3nt: TGTGCCAGCAGTTACTCGGACAGTCATGGCTACACCTTC; CDR3aa: CASSYSDSHGYTF
v_gene: TRBV29-1; d_gene: .; abundance: .; j_gene: TRBJ2-3; CDR3nt: TGCAGCGTTGCGTCCAGGGATGGTGATACGCAGTATTTT; CDR3aa: CSVASRDGDTQYF
v_gene: TRBV6-6; d_gene: .; abundance: few; j_gene: TRBJ2-5; CDR3nt: TGTGCCAGCAGTTACCTAACAGGGTCGGGGGAGACCCAGTACTTC; CDR3aa: CASSYLTGSGETQYF
v_gene: TRBV28; d_gene: .; abundance: .; j_gene: TRBJ2-1; CDR3nt: TGTGCCAGCAGTTCCCCAAGTTATAGCTCCTACAATGAGCAGTTCTTC; CDR3aa: CASSSPSYSSYNEQFF
v_gene: TRBV12-3/TRBV12-4; d_gene: .; abundance: few; j_gene: TRBJ2-3; CDR3nt: TGTGCCATTTCCCCGGGCCGGCAAGATACGCAGTATTTT; CDR3aa: CAISPGRQDTQYF
v_gene: TRBV27; d_gene: .; abundance: few; j_gene: TRBJ1-2; CDR3nt: TGTGCCAGCAGTTCAAACAGGGAAGGCTACACCTTC; CDR3aa: CASSSNREGYTF
v_gene: TRBV15; d_gene: TRBD1; abundance: .; j_gene: TRBJ1-2; CDR3nt: TGTGCCACCAGCCGCTACAGGGACAGGGAGGATGGCTACACATTC; CDR3aa: CATSRYRDREDGYTF
v_gene: TRBV27; d_gene: .; abundance: many; j_gene: TRBJ2-2; CDR3nt: TGTGCCAGCAGCTTAAGTAACACCGGGGAGCTGTTTTTT; CDR3aa: CASSLSNTGELFF
v_gene: TRBV28; d_gene: .; abundance: .; j_gene: TRBJ2-7; CDR3nt: TGTGCCAGCTCCACAGTATTCTACGAGCAGTACTTC; CDR3aa: CASSTVFYEQYF
v_gene: TRBV15; d_gene: .; abundance: .; j_gene: TRBJ1-2; CDR3nt: TGTGCCACCAGCAGCGACAGGAGTGCCCCCTTCAACTATGGCTACAACTTC; CDR3aa: CATSSDRSAPFNYGYNF
v_gene: TRBV5-4; d_gene: .; abundance: few; j_gene: TRBJ2-3; CDR3nt: TGTGCCAGCAGCTTGCCAGGTTCATCGGCAGATACGCAGTATTTT; CDR3aa: CASSLPGSSADTQYF
v_gene: TRBV7-6; d_gene: TRBD2; abundance: .; j_gene: TRBJ2-7; CDR3nt: TGTGCCAGCAGCTCCCCGGTGGGGGGGACTTCGCCCGTCGAGCAGTACTTC; CDR3aa: CASSSPVGGTSPVEQYF
v_gene: TRBV28; d_gene: .; abundance: .; j_gene: TRBJ2-4; CDR3nt: TGTGCCCGCGGTGGACTTGCCGGGATAAGGAACAGTCAGTACTTC; CDR3aa: CARGGLAGIRNSQYF
v_gene: TRBV6-1; d_gene: .; abundance: .; j_gene: TRBJ1-2; CDR3nt: TGTGCCACCCTGAGGGGGGGCTATGGCTACACCTTC; CDR3aa: CATLRGGYGYTF
v_gene: TRBV28; d_gene: .; abundance: few; j_gene: TRBJ2-7; CDR3nt: TGTGCCAGCAGTTTAGCGGACACCTTCTCCTACGAGCAGTACTTC; CDR3aa: CASSLADTFSYEQYF
v_gene: TRBV30; d_gene: TRBD2; abundance: .; j_gene: TRBJ2-3; CDR3nt: TGTGCCTGGGCTGGTTGGACTAGCGGGGCAGATACGCAGTATTTT; CDR3aa: CAWAGWTSGADTQYF
v_gene: TRBV6-8; d_gene: .; abundance: few; j_gene: TRBJ1-1; CDR3nt: TGTGCCAGCAGTTACTCCGCCTTGTCGGCAGGGAACACTGAAGCTTTCTTT; CDR3aa: CASSYSALSAGNTEAFF
v_gene: TRBV10-3; d_gene: .; abundance: .; j_gene: TRBJ1-1; CDR3nt: TGTGCCATCAGTGAGTCGCCCGGGGCAGTTGAAGCTTTCTTT; CDR3aa: CAISESPGAVEAFF
v_gene: TRBV10-3; d_gene: .; abundance: few; j_gene: TRBJ2-7; CDR3nt: TGTGCCATCAAAGGTGGGGGCGAGGGGTACGAGCAGTACTTC; CDR3aa: CAIKGGGEGYEQYF